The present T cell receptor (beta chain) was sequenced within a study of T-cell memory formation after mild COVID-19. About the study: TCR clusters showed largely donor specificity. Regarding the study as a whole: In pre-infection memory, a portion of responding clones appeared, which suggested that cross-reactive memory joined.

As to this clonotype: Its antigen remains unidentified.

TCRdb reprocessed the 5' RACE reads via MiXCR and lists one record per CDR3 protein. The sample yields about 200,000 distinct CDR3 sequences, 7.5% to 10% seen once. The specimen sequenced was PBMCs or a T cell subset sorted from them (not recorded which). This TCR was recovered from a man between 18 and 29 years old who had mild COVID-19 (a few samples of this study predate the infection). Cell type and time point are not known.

The CDR3 DNA follows: TGTGCCAGCAGCAACAGGACACGTTCCACAGATACGCAGTATTTT. It specifies CASSNRTRSTDTQYF. The chain links TRBV21-1 to TRBJ2-3; TRBD1, the table's D call, lacks a check against the DNA. TRBV21-1 counts as a pseudogene. This CDR3 is 15 amino acids long.